Listed here are 10 T cell receptor beta chains from one sample, sequenced in a study of shared clonotypes between healthy human individuals (dated by TCRdb to the early 2020s). Libraries were prepared through the immunoSEQ multiplex PCR assay. TCRdb's version of the immuneACCESS table is confined to in-frame rearrangements and falls short of the full clone set. An unresolved V gene accounts for under half of the shortfall where checked; the remainder is of unknown origin. This sample holds some 2.4 million clones; 93% were observed only once. Roughly 0.36% of the sample belongs to the ten largest clones. Sequencing was performed on naive CD4+ T cells from PBMCs. The cell subset or site tag for this specimen amounts to: CD45RA+ positively selected. These receptors came from a man in his late teens or twenties in good health. Some clones in this sample may be carry-over from other donors' samples.

This clone was seen once. The chain recombines TRBV10-3 with TRBJ2-7; 10 bases fit TRBD2. Trimming cost V 6 bases and J 3 bases; bases outside gene matches: 14. CDR1 ENHRY and CDR2 SYGVKD come from the germline V gene. The CDR3 sequence is 17 residues long. This CDR3 reads CAIRGASGSLSDYEQYF. CDR3 sequence (DNA): TGTGCCATCAGGGGGGCTAGCGGGAGTCTCAGTGACTACGAGCAGTACTTC.

The rearrangement joins TRBV6-1 to TRBJ2-7; 10 nucleotides agree with TRBD2. Trimming took 5 bases from V and 1 from J; bases not matched to a gene: 5. The CDR3 runs 15 residues. The V gene's germline CDR1 is MNHNS and CDR2 SASEGT. CDR3 amino acids: CASSHRTSGSYEQYF. Here the CDR3 DNA reads TGTGCCAGCAGTCATAGGACTAGCGGATCCTACGAGCAGTACTTC.

J is TRBJ2-7 and V is TRBV19, with TRBD2 matching over 9 bases. V lost 6 bases to trimming and J lost 2 bases; unmatched junction nucleotides: 8. The germline CDR1 and CDR2 sequences are LNHDA and SQIVND (reference sequence). CDR3 length equals 15 residues. The CDR3 spells CASRETSGTAYEQYF. CDR3 nucleotide sequence: TGTGCCAGTAGGGAGACTAGCGGCACAGCCTACGAGCAGTACTTC.

The count of this clone is one. This chain joins TRBV7-2 and TRBJ2-7, with TRBD2 identical over 10 bases. The CDR3 contains 16 residues. Germline V gene sequence: CDR1 SGHTA, CDR2 FQGNSA. V shed 5 bases, J shed 7 bases, and the junction held 14 bases outside the gene matches. This CDR3 reads CASSQRLAGVAGEQYF. CDR3 DNA: TGTGCCAGCAGCCAGCGCCTAGCGGGAGTAGCGGGTGAGCAGTACTTC.

This clone was recorded only once. J is TRBJ1-2 and V is TRBV7-2, with 7 positions matching TRBD1. The CDR3 is 14 residues long. The junction had 6 bases not matched to a gene; V was cut back by 8 bases and J by 0 bases. From germline, CDR1 is SGHTA and CDR2 FQGNSA. Written as DNA, the CDR3 is TGTGCCAGCCCCTCCGGGACAGCTAACTATGGCTACACCTTC. This sequence encodes CASPSGTANYGYTF.

The count of this clone is one. The V call is TRBV2, the J call TRBJ2-3; 10 nucleotides agree with TRBD2. After removal of 6 bases from V and 5 bases from J, the junction contained 8 bases not matched to a gene. CDR3 length: 15 residues. CDR1 and CDR2 from the germline V gene are SNHLY and FYNNEI. CDR3 amino acids: CASSSSGRAGDTQYF. The CDR3 bases are TGTGCCAGCAGCAGCAGCGGGAGGGCCGGAGATACGCAGTATTTT.

The chain combines TRBV27 with TRBJ2-5; D not resolved. This CDR3 has 14 amino acids. V lost 6 bases and J 1 base, leaving 12 bases between the germline ends. In germline, CDR1 is MNHEY, CDR2 SMNVEV (reference sequence). CDR3 sequence reads: CASSWDDPQETQYF. As DNA, the CDR3 is TGTGCCAGCAGCTGGGATGATCCCCAAGAGACCCAGTACTTC.

The rearrangement joins TRBV9 to TRBJ1-4; D call uncertain. Trimming removed 2 bases from V and 14 bases from J, with 22 bases in between. Germline V CDR1 and CDR2: SGDLS, YYNGEE. This CDR3 is built from 15 residues. CDR3 protein: CASSVEARPNVGLFF. Here the CDR3 DNA reads TGTGCCAGCAGCGTTGAGGCCAGGCCAAACGTTGGGCTGTTTTTT.

This clone has a single count. The chain carries TRBV5-1 and TRBJ2-1; 9 nucleotides align to TRBD1. Looked up from germline, CDR1 is SGHRS and CDR2 is YFSETQ. The CDR3 covers 14 residues. V was clipped by 4 bases and J by 8 bases; unmatched bases: 7. CDR3 residues: CASSGTGQRDEQFF. Written as DNA, the CDR3 is TGCGCCAGCAGCGGGACAGGGCAGAGGGATGAGCAGTTCTTC.

The chain links TRBV6-1 to TRBJ2-7; D is unclear. The V gene's germline CDR1 is MNHNS and CDR2 SASEGT. This CDR3 comprises 11 residues. Trimming took off 4 bases at V and 6 bases at J, with 7 bases between the two ends. This CDR3 reads CASSALFEQYF. CDR3 DNA: TGTGCCAGCAGTGCATTATTCGAGCAGTACTTC.